This entry lists 27 T cell receptor beta chains sequenced from one sample in a study of blood T cell repertoires in COVID-19. This table comes from immunoSEQ multiplex PCR, and its TCRdb copy is limited to in-frame clones, with some not included. The table has approximately 150,000 clones, 75% to 90% seen once. The sequenced material came from peripheral blood. Every receptor here comes from a human donor in a cohort sampled during active COVID-19.

J is TRBJ1-4 and V is TRBV7-8, with D tentatively TRBD2 (5 bases). The tail of the sequence fits TRBJ2-2 better, so the J call may be wrong. CDR1 is SGHVS and CDR2 is FQNEAQ in the germline V gene. There are 14 residues in the CDR3. The CDR3 region is CASSSLPRREELFF. As DNA, the CDR3 is TGTGCCAGCAGCTCCCTCCCCCGCCGGGAGGAGCTGTTTTTT.

This chain uses TRBV28 with TRBJ2-1, with 8 bases identical to TRBD2. The V gene's germline CDR1 is MDHEN and CDR2 SYDVKM. The CDR3 is 13 amino acids. The J segment lost 10 bases and the V segment lost 2 bases, leaving 4 bases of the junction unmatched. CDR3 region: CASSLNGGAEQFF. The CDR3 coding sequence is TGTGCCAGCAGTTTAAACGGGGGGGCCGAGCAGTTCTTC.

In this sample, this clone turned up once. The chain combines TRBV5-6 with TRBJ2-5; 9 nucleotides match TRBD2. Germline values: CDR1 SGHDT, CDR2 YYEEEE. The CDR3 covers 14 residues. The V gene end was trimmed by 4 bases and the J gene end by 2 bases; junction bases not matched to a gene: 3. The CDR3 DNA follows: TGTGCCAGCAGCCGACTAGCGGTACAAGAGACCCAGTACTTC. This gives the protein CASSRLAVQETQYF.

This chain links TRBV12-3 or TRBV12-4 with TRBJ2-2; no definite D call. Between the trimmed V and J ends, which lost 6 bases and 7 bases, there was a span of 9 bases. The CDR3 consists of 12 residues. The CDR3 bases are TGTGCCAGCAGCCCAGTCGTCGGGGAGCTGTTTTTT. Its protein product is CASSPVVGELFF.

The count of this clone is one. The V and J genes are TRBV6-1 and TRBJ2-7; tentatively, D is TRBD1 (5 bases). Looked up from germline, CDR1 is MNHNS and CDR2 is SASEGT. This CDR3 is built from 12 residues. V dropped 3 bases and J dropped 7 bases, with 10 bases sitting between them. CDR3 DNA sequence: TGTGCCAGCAGTGACAGGGTTCGAGAGCAGTACTTC. As protein: CASSDRVREQYF.

The chain uses TRBV11-2 and TRBJ1-4; perhaps TRBD1 as D (6 bases). The ends were cut back, 5 bases at V and 1 base at J, with 11 bases in the middle. Per the germline V gene, CDR1 is SGHAT and CDR2 is FQNNGV. The length of the CDR3 is 15 residues. The CDR3 sequence: CASSLLQGTNEKLFF. The CDR3 region has the DNA TGTGCCAGCAGCCTATTACAGGGAACTAATGAAAAACTGTTTTTT.

V usage is TRBV11-3 and J usage is TRBJ2-7; 7 bases match TRBD1. The V segment lost 6 bases and the J segment 5 bases; nucleotides outside the gene matches: 7. Germline loops: CDR1 SGHNT, CDR2 YENEEA. This CDR3 comprises 13 residues. The DNA of the CDR3 is TGTGCCAGCAGTCCCCGGGACAGCCACGAGCAGTACTTC. As protein: CASSPRDSHEQYF.

CDR3 coding DNA: TGTGCCAGCAGCGGAAGGGGCTCTAATTCACCCCTCCACTTT. Its translation is CASSGRGSNSPLHF. The rearrangement joins TRBV9 to TRBJ1-6; D is perhaps TRBD1 (5 bases). V was shortened by 3 bases and J by 6 bases, with 10 bases between the two germline ends. Germline CDR1 and CDR2: SGDLS and YYNGEE. The CDR3 has 14 amino acids.

This chain joins TRBV15 and TRBJ2-5; a weak D match, TRBD2 (6 bases). This CDR3 comprises 13 residues. Germline CDR1 LNHNV, CDR2 YYDKDF (reference sequence). Trimming took off 3 bases at V and 4 bases at J, with 9 bases between the two ends. The CDR3: CATSSVSGETQYF. CDR3 bases: TGTGCCACCAGCAGTGTTAGCGGAGAGACCCAGTACTTC.

The gene calls are TRBV9 and TRBJ2-3; 12 bases agree with TRBD2. Trimming removed 7 bases from V and 4 bases from J; junction bases left unmatched: 4. CDR1 is SGDLS, CDR2 YYNGEE, per germline. CDR3 length equals 14 residues. The CDR3 bases are TGTGCCAGCGCAAGGACTAGCGGGGCAGATACGCAGTATTTT. As protein: CASARTSGADTQYF. The full variable domain, completed using reference TRBV9 and TRBJ2-3, is DSGVTQTPKHLITATGQRVTLRCSPRSGDLSVYWYQQSLDQGLQFLIQYYNGEERAKGNILERFSAQQFPDLHSELNLSSLELGDSALYFCASARTSGADTQYFGPGTRLTVL.

V is TRBV7-3 and J is TRBJ2-3, with a tentative D call TRBD2 (5 bases). CDR1 is SGHTA and CDR2 is FQGTGA in the germline V gene. CDR3 length: 14 amino acids. V was clipped by 5 bases and J by 7 bases, with 16 bases between them. The CDR3 loop is CASSPSGSTNTQYF. The CDR3 DNA reads TGTGCCAGCAGCCCAAGCGGAAGCACGAATACGCAGTATTTT.

This clone appeared a single time. The chain joins TRBV2 to TRBJ1-5; D possibly corresponds to TRBD1 (5 bases). Germline V gene sequence: CDR1 SNHLY, CDR2 FYNNEI. Trimming took off 5 bases at V and 5 bases at J, with 19 bases between the two ends. The CDR3 loop spans 16 amino acids. The CDR3 reads CASSTTGQTVYQPQHF. Here the CDR3 DNA reads TGTGCCAGCAGTACGACTGGGCAGACAGTCTATCAGCCCCAGCATTTT.

The chain couples TRBV12-3 or TRBV12-4 to TRBJ1-2; D is ambiguous. V gave up 2 bases and J gave up 2 bases, with 3 bases separating them. The CDR3 is 12 residues long. The CDR3 DNA reads TGTGCCAGCAGTTTATCAAACTATGGCTACACCTTC. Translation: CASSLSNYGYTF.

The CDR3 reads CASSSTGVSGEQYV. DNA of the CDR3: TGTGCCAGCAGCTCTACAGGGGTCTCGGGCGAGCAGTACGTC. V is TRBV5-4 and J is TRBJ2-7; 7 bases line up with TRBD1. Germline-derived CDR1 and CDR2 are SGHNT and YYREEE (reference sequence). V lost 3 bases and J lost 6; bases outside the gene matches: 9. This CDR3 region has 14 residues.

V and J are TRBV5-1 and TRBJ2-7; 13 nucleotides align to TRBD2. Germline V CDR1 and CDR2: SGHRS, YFSETQ. This CDR3 has 16 amino acids. The J segment lost 1 base and the V segment lost 2 bases, leaving 3 bases of the junction unmatched. CDR3 in DNA: TGCGCCAGCAGCTTCGGGACTAGCGGGGCATCCTACGAGCAGTACGTC. Translated, it gives CASSFGTSGASYEQYV.

A few counts support this clone. This chain links TRBV7-9 with TRBJ2-7, with 7 bases lining up with TRBD1. The germline gives CDR1 SEHNR, CDR2 FQNEAQ (reference sequence). This CDR3 has 14 residues. V was clipped by 5 bases and J by 5 bases; unmatched bases: 9. CDR3 bases: TGTGCCAGCAGCCCCTCCCTAGACAGGGACGAGCAGTACGTC. It encodes CASSPSLDRDEQYV.

This clone was seen just once. The chain has TRBV11-2 and TRBJ2-7; D might be TRBD1 (5 bases). Trimming stripped 0 bases from V and 6 bases from J, with 12 bases between. Per the germline V gene, CDR1 is SGHAT and CDR2 is FQNNGV. This CDR3 has 14 residues. This CDR3 is CASSLDIGEGEQYV. The CDR3 DNA follows: TGTGCCAGCAGCTTAGATATAGGGGAAGGCGAGCAGTACGTC.

V and J are TRBV5-5 and TRBJ2-5, with 11 positions matching TRBD2. The junction had 3 bases not matched to a gene; V was cut back by 3 bases and J by 5 bases. The germline V gene encodes CDR1 SGHKS and CDR2 YYEKEE (reference sequence). The CDR3 has 14 amino acids. The CDR3: CASSSSGGTETQYF. The CDR3, as DNA: TGTGCCAGCAGCTCTAGCGGGGGGACTGAGACCCAGTACTTC.

V gene TRBV24-1 combines with J gene TRBJ2-5; 7 nucleotides agree with TRBD2. The germline CDR1 and CDR2 sequences are KGHDR and SFDVKD. The length of the CDR3 is 16 residues. V shed 1 base and J 3 bases; nucleotides not matched to a gene: 7. Here the CDR3 reads CATSDFGGIGKETQYF. DNA for the CDR3: TGTGCCACCAGTGATTTCGGGGGGATCGGCAAAGAGACCCAGTACTTC.

V gene TRBV10-3 combines with J gene TRBJ2-5; 7 nucleotides agree with TRBD2. The CDR3 is 13 residues long. With 5 bases clipped from V and 3 bases from J, the junction kept 3 bases outside the gene matches. Germline-derived CDR1 and CDR2 are ENHRY and SYGVKD. CDR3 sequence (DNA): TGTGCCATCAGTAAGGCGGGAGAAGAGACCCAGTACTTC. Its protein product is CAISKAGEETQYF.

About this clone itself: Other DNA sequences from this sample encode an identical CDR3 as well. This chain joins TRBV12-3 or TRBV12-4 and TRBJ2-3; D possibly corresponds to TRBD2 (5 bases). Trimming removed 6 bases from V and 1 base from J, with 8 bases in between. The CDR3 length is 13 residues. The CDR3 nucleotides are TGTGCCAGCAGCCAGGAGGGCACAGATACGCAGTATTTT. Translated: CASSQEGTDTQYF.

The genes are TRBV6-5 and TRBJ1-5; possible D gene TRBD1, 6 bases. V lost 2 bases, J lost 5 bases, and 10 bases lay in between. CDR3 size: 14 residues. Germline assignment: CDR1 MNHEY and CDR2 SVGAGI. The DNA of the CDR3 is TGTGCCAGCAGTTACGCGACAGGAGATCAGCCCCAGCATTTT. It yields the protein CASSYATGDQPQHF.

The V and J genes are TRBV7-2 and TRBJ1-6, with D hard to call. The V gene lost 3 bases and the J gene lost 5 bases, with 14 bases spanning the gap. In germline, CDR1 is SGHTA, CDR2 FQGNSA. The CDR3 is made up of 16 amino acids. Here the CDR3 reads CASSFAPGNNNSPLHF. CDR3 coding DNA: TGTGCCAGCAGCTTCGCACCGGGGAACAATAATTCACCCCTCCACTTT.

The chain combines TRBV7-9 with TRBJ2-1, with 10 bases lining up with TRBD2. Germline trimming cut 1 base from V and 9 bases from J; bases unmatched to any gene: 3. CDR1 is SEHNR, CDR2 FQNEAQ, per germline (reference sequence). This CDR3 comprises 14 residues. The CDR3 coding sequence is TGTGCCAGCAGCTTAGGAGCGGGGGGGAGTGAGCAGTTCTTC. It codes for CASSLGAGGSEQFF.

The chain links TRBV19 to TRBJ2-4; a possible D gene is TRBD2 (5 bases). The CDR3 is 16 residues long. Germline V CDR1 and CDR2: LNHDA, SQIVND (reference sequence). V was clipped by 5 bases and J by 0 bases, with 14 bases between them. In DNA, the CDR3 is TGTGCCAGTAGTCCCCGACTATCTCTAGCCAAAAACATTCAGTACTTC. Residues: CASSPRLSLAKNIQYF.

CDR3 nucleotides: TGTGCCAGCAGCCAAGATCTACTGTACAATGAGCAGTTCTTC. This sequence encodes CASSQDLLYNEQFF. The rearrangement links TRBV4-2 to TRBJ2-1; D is unclear. In germline, CDR1 is LGHNA, CDR2 YNFKEQ. V was pared by 0 bases and J by 4 bases, with 7 bases between. The CDR3 spans 14 residues.

This clone appeared a single time. This chain links TRBV3-1 (or the pseudogene TRBV3-2) with TRBJ2-5, with TRBD2 as a possible D gene (5 bases). Germline loops: CDR1 LGHDT, CDR2 YNNKEL (reference sequence). The CDR3 runs 17 residues. Trimming removed 2 bases at V and 5 bases at J, with 21 bases between. CDR3 region: CASSQPPSSLLQETQYF. CDR3 coding DNA: TGTGCCAGCAGCCAACCGCCTAGCTCCCTGCTCCAGGAGACCCAGTACTTC.